The 17 T cell receptor beta chains presented below share a single source sample, sequenced in a study of T cells in Graves' hyperthyroidism and ophthalmopathy. RNA transcripts served as the template for amplifying TCR beta CDR3 regions. Initially, a first-round RT-PCR of the TCR CDR3 employed the HTBI primer set. TCRdb independently ran MiXCR on the multiplex PCR reads; one entry per CDR3 protein. This repertoire shows more than 500,000 distinct CDR3 sequences, around 45% found once; its top ten account for roughly 20%. Sequencing input: peripheral blood or thyroid tissue (not recorded which). Receptors originate from an adult woman with Graves' disease, either hyperthyroidism or ophthalmopathy (not recorded which).

This clonotype appeared many times. The chain links TRBV4-1 to TRBJ1-3; tentative D call: TRBD1 (6 bases). The germline V gene encodes CDR1 MGHRA and CDR2 YSYEKL. V lost 0 bases and J lost 4, with 19 bases in between. This CDR3 comprises 18 residues. DNA of the CDR3: TGCGCCAGCAGCCAAGACAGGGGAGTAAGGAGTCAAGGAAACACCATATATTTT. This translates into CASSQDRGVRSQGNTIYF.

There are a few counts of this clonotype. V is TRBV7-9 and J is TRBJ2-5; D possibly corresponds to TRBD1 (5 bases). Germline-derived CDR1 and CDR2 are SEHNR and FQNEAQ (reference sequence). V lost 5 bases and J 1 base, leaving 14 bases between the germline ends. This CDR3 spans 15 amino acids. CDR3 sequence (DNA): TGTGCCAGCAGCCCAGGGATTAGGACCCAAGAGACCCAGTACTTC. Encoded protein: CASSPGIRTQETQYF.

This clonotype was seen at least ten times. This chain links TRBV6-6 with TRBJ1-4; no clear D. The CDR3 extends over 12 amino acids. Germline-derived CDR1 and CDR2 are MNHNY and SVGAGI (reference sequence). Between the trimmed V and J ends, which lost 7 bases and 7 bases, there was a span of 10 bases. The CDR3 is CASTAAREKLFF. In DNA, the CDR3 is TGTGCCAGCACGGCCGCGCGTGAAAAACTGTTTTTT.

This clonotype was detected many times. This chain uses TRBV29-1 with TRBJ1-1; D unresolved. Germline V gene data show CDR1 as SQVTM and CDR2 as ANQGSEA. CDR3 length: 11 amino acids. Between the trimmed V and J ends, which lost 8 bases and 7 bases, there was a span of 14 bases. In DNA, the CDR3 is TGCAGCTCCCGGCGTGGAGGTGAAGCTTTCTTT. It specifies CSSRRGGEAFF.

Worth noting for this clonotype: This likely comes from a read error, as the CDR3 has no conserved phenylalanine or tryptophan at its end. V is TRBV5-1 and J is TRBJ1-1, with unresolved D. Germline V gives CDR1 SGHRS, CDR2 YFSETQ. The CDR3 has 13 residues. CDR3 protein: CASSSGLNTEAFL. Here the CDR3 DNA reads TGCGCCAGCAGCTCGGGCCTGAACACTGAGGCTTTCCTT.

The table lists this clonotype with many counts. Being one base from a much bigger clone, this may be a read error. The rearrangement links TRBV7-7 to TRBJ2-5; 8 bases align to TRBD1. The CDR3 extends over 14 amino acids. Per the germline V gene, CDR1 is SSHAT and CDR2 is FNYEAQ (reference sequence). Losses at the gene ends were 4 bases for V and 5 bases for J; bases not matched to a gene: 6. The DNA for the CDR3 is TGTGCCAGCAGCTCAGGGGGACAGGAGGAGACCCAGTACTTC. It encodes CASSSGGQEETQYF.

The chain has TRBV4-1 and TRBJ1-4, with D possibly matching TRBD1 (6 bases). CDR1 is MGHRA, CDR2 YSYEKL, per germline. The CDR3 is 15 residues long. V dropped 4 bases and J dropped 2 bases, with 11 bases sitting between them. CDR3 region: CASSLTGTTNEKLFF. CDR3 nucleotides: TGCGCCAGCAGCCTCACAGGGACTACTAATGAAAAACTGTTTTTT.

The rearrangement uses TRBV15 and TRBJ2-5; 8 bases fit TRBD1. The CDR3 covers 17 residues. With 4 bases clipped from V and 0 bases from J, the junction kept 10 bases outside the gene matches. Germline V lookup: CDR1 LNHNV, CDR2 YYDKDF (reference sequence). The DNA for the CDR3 is TGTGCCACCAGCATTAGTCCGACAGGGGCGTACCAAGAGACCCAGTACTTC. As protein: CATSISPTGAYQETQYF.

This clonotype was detected ten times or more. The chain has TRBV5-1 and TRBJ1-1; D gene uncertain. Trimming left V 0 bases short and J 5 bases short, with 14 bases between. The CDR3 has 15 amino acids. Germline CDR1 is SGHRS and CDR2 is YFSETQ. The CDR3: CASSLGSSGETEAFF. The DNA of the CDR3 is TGCGCCAGCAGCTTGGGGTCCTCTGGGGAGACTGAAGCTTTCTTT. Variable domain in full (rest from reference TRBV5-1 and TRBJ1-1): KAGVTQTPRYLIKTRGQQVTLSCSPISGHRSVSWYQQTPGQGLQFLFEYFSETQRNKGNFPGRFSGRQFSNSRSEMNVSTLELGDSALYLCASSLGSSGETEAFFGQGTRLTVV.

This clonotype was counted ten times or more. This rearrangement joins TRBV27 to TRBJ1-1; 10 bases agree with TRBD1. The V and J ends lost 5 bases and 10 bases, in that order; junction bases with no gene match: 10. This CDR3 is 14 amino acids long. Germline CDR1 is MNHEY and CDR2 is SMNVEV (reference sequence). CDR3 coding DNA: TGTGCCAGCAGTACCCTCGGGACAGGGGAAAGAGCTTTCTTT. As protein: CASSTLGTGERAFF.

This rearrangement joins TRBV2 to TRBJ2-3; no reliable D call. The germline V and J ends were trimmed by 6 bases and 5 bases, with 9 bases remaining between them. From germline, CDR1 is SNHLY and CDR2 FYNNEI. The CDR3 consists of 12 residues. In DNA, the CDR3 is TGTGCCAGCAGCGCAACAGAAGATACGCAGTATTTT. It yields the protein CASSATEDTQYF.

The rearrangement uses TRBV11-2 and TRBJ1-4, with D uncertain. The germline CDR1 and CDR2 sequences are SGHAT and FQNNGV. V was clipped by 2 bases and J by 5 bases, with 15 bases between them. The CDR3 sequence is 16 residues long. The CDR3 is CASSLSGYMLNEKLFF. The CDR3 DNA is TGTGCCAGCAGCTTATCAGGATACATGTTAAATGAAAAACTGTTTTTT.

This sequence joins TRBV20-1 and TRBJ1-1; a weak D match, TRBD1 (5 bases). There are 13 residues in the CDR3. CDR1 is DFQATT and CDR2 is SNEGSKA in the germline V gene (reference sequence). The V and J ends lost 5 bases and 4 bases respectively, with 14 bases between them. CDR3 coding DNA: TGCAGTGCTGTCGGGGGAGTGGTCACTGAAGCTTTCTTT. It yields the protein CSAVGGVVTEAFF.

This clonotype has just a few counts. The chain carries TRBV7-2 and TRBJ2-7; possibly TRBD2 for D (7 bases). The V gene lost 6 bases and the J gene lost 7 bases, with 22 bases spanning the gap. The CDR3 covers 15 residues. Germline V gives CDR1 SGHTA, CDR2 FQGNSA. For the CDR3, the DNA is TGTGCCAGCAGGGCAACTGGCGGGGGCCTGCGGGAGCAGTACTTC. Translated: CASRATGGGLREQYF.

This clonotype was seen ten or more times. The genes are TRBV5-5 and TRBJ1-5, with a tentative D call TRBD1 (5 bases). The V end was cut by 0 bases, the J end by 11 bases, with 15 bases between. The CDR3 runs 14 residues. Germline CDR1 is SGHKS and CDR2 is YYEKEE (reference sequence). The CDR3 sequence: CASSLVSYQGSQHF. DNA of the CDR3: TGTGCCAGCAGCTTGGTCAGTTACCAGGGCTCCCAGCATTTT.

This CDR3 is CATSEPRSRGPQFF. The CDR3 nucleotides are TGTGCCACCAGTGAACCCCGTTCGCGGGGGCCGCAGTTCTTC. V gene TRBV24-1 combines with J gene TRBJ2-1, with D perhaps matching TRBD2 (7 bases). Per the germline V gene, CDR1 is KGHDR and CDR2 is SFDVKD. V lost 4 bases and J lost 12, with 18 bases in between. This CDR3 has 14 residues.

This clonotype was counted ten times or more. The V and J genes are TRBV10-2 and TRBJ1-3, with D possibly being TRBD1 (5 bases). The CDR3 covers 14 residues. Trimming took 3 bases from V and 7 from J, leaving 13 bases between them. The V gene's germline CDR1 is WSHSY and CDR2 SAAADI. In DNA form, the CDR3 reads TGCGCCAGCAGTGAACAGTCCCGGGGGAACACCATATATTTT. Amino acid sequence: CASSEQSRGNTIYF.